This T cell receptor (beta chain) was identified during a study of PD-1 blockade in classical Hodgkin lymphoma. Trimming removed 3 bases at V and 8 bases at J, with 22 bases between. The CDR3 is made up of 17 amino acids. From germline, CDR1 is KGHSH and CDR2 LQKENI. Of note for this clone: Its cognate antigen is unknown.

TCRdb's copy holds only in-frame clones and misses some; the assay was immunoSEQ multiplex PCR. The table records roughly 40,000 clones, around four fifths of them present only once. Whole-study results and caveats: Underlying causes for the observed repertoire differences were not defined, possibly disease activity or prior therapy. CD4+ TCR diversity, unlike CD8+, rose significantly by C4D1.

Regarding time point: cycle 4 day 1 (C4D1), after 6 weeks of nivolumab. In every patient, relapse followed autologous stem cell transplantation, while exposure to brentuximab vedotin differed. The sequences come from peripheral blood mononuclear cells (PBMCs), collected before the fourth cycle of nivolumab. The chain joins TRBV18 to TRBJ1-4; possible D gene TRBD1, 6 bases. The TCR originated in a human donor with classical Hodgkin lymphoma. This chain's CDR3 is CASSPEQGKGPGEKLFF. CDR3 DNA sequence: TGTGCCAGCTCACCGGAACAGGGCAAGGGGCCAGGAGAAAAACTGTTTTTT.